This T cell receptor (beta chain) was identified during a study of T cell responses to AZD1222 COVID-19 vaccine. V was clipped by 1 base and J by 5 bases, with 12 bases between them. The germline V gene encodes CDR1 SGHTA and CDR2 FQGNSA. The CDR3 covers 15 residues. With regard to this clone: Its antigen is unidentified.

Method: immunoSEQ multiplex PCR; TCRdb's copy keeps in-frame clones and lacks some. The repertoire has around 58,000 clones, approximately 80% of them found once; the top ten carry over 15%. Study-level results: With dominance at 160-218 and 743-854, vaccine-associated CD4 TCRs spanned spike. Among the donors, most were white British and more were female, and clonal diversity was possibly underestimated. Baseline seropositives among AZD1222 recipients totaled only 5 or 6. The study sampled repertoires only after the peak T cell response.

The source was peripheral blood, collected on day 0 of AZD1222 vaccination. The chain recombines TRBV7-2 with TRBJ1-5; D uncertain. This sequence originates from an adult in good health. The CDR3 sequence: CASSLEGVKDQPQHF. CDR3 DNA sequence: TGTGCCAGCAGCTTAGAGGGCGTAAAAGATCAGCCCCAGCATTTT. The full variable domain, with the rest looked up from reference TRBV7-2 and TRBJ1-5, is GAGVSQSPSNKVTEKGKDVELRCDPISGHTALYWYRQSLGQGLEFLIYFQGNSAPDKSGLPSDRFSAERTGGSVSTLTIQRTQQEDSAVYLCASSLEGVKDQPQHFGDGTRLSIL.